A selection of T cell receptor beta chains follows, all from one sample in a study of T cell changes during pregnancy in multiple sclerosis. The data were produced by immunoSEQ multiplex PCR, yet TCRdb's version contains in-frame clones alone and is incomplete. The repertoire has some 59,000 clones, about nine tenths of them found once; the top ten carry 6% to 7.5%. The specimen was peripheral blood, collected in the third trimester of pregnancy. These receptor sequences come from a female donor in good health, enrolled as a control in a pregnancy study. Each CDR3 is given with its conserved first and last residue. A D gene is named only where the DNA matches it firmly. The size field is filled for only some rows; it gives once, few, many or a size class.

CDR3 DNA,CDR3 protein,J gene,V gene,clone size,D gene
TGTGCCACCAGCAGAGGGACAGGGGGCACCTCCTATGGCTATACCTTC,CATSRGTGGTSYGYTF,TRBJ1-2,TRBV15,once,TRBD1
TGTGCCAGCAGTGGGGACAGCTTCAATCAGCCCCAGCATTTT,CASSGDSFNQPQHF,TRBJ1-5,TRBV6-1,.,TRBD1
TGTGCCTGGAGTGAGGTCCCGGGTAAAAACACTGAAGCTTTCTTT,CAWSEVPGKNTEAFF,TRBJ1-1,TRBV30,few,.
TGTGCCAGCAGTTTCCCTCGGGACAGGAACACTGAAGCTTTCTTT,CASSFPRDRNTEAFF,TRBJ1-1,TRBV28,.,TRBD1
TGCGCCAGCAGATCCCTACCGGGAGGGCCGTATGAGCAGTTCTTC,CASRSLPGGPYEQFF,TRBJ2-1,TRBV4-1,.,TRBD2
TGTGCCAGCAGTGAGTCCAGATCCTACGAGCAGTACTTC,CASSESRSYEQYF,TRBJ2-7,TRBV2,.,.
TGCGCCAGCGGAAGGGGACAGGGACCGTTATCCTACAATGAGCAGTTCTTC,CASGRGQGPLSYNEQFF,TRBJ2-1,TRBV5-1,.,TRBD1
TGTGCCAGCAGCTTAGCAGGGGCTTATAGCAATCAGCCCCAGCATTTT,CASSLAGAYSNQPQHF,TRBJ1-5,TRBV11-2,.,.
TGCGCCAGCAGCTTGGACACGGGGGAGACCCAGTACTTC,CASSLDTGETQYF,TRBJ2-5,TRBV5-1,.,.
TGTGCCAGCAGTTACTCGGCGGGGGCGCAAGGAAACACCATATATTTT,CASSYSAGAQGNTIYF,TRBJ1-3,TRBV6-6,.,.
TGTGCCAGCAGGCCCGGACAGGAGAACACTGAAGCTTTCTTT,CASRPGQENTEAFF,TRBJ1-1,TRBV6-5,few,TRBD1
TGTGCCAGCAGCCACGACAGGGGCCCCTACGAGCAGTACTTC,CASSHDRGPYEQYF,TRBJ2-7,TRBV14,.,TRBD1
TGTGCCAGCACCCCTCTGGCGGGAGGGGTGAGGAACGAGCAGTACTTC,CASTPLAGGVRNEQYF,TRBJ2-7,TRBV7-8,.,TRBD2
TGTGCCTGGACAGGGGCTGGAAACACCATATATTTT,CAWTGAGNTIYF,TRBJ1-3,TRBV30,.,.
TGTGCCAGCAGCACCCAAGGAGGGAACACTGAAGCTTTCTTT,CASSTQGGNTEAFF,TRBJ1-1,TRBV5-4,.,.
TGTGCCAGCAGCACCGGGGACTTGACGCGTGATACGCAGTATTTT,CASSTGDLTRDTQYF,TRBJ2-3,TRBV7-9,.,.
TGTGCCAGCAGCTTACAGGGCGATTCGAAATACTTC,CASSLQGDSKYF,TRBJ2-7,TRBV5-5,.,.
TGTGCCACCAGCAGGCCGGGGTCCCGAGAGACCCAGTACTTC,CATSRPGSRETQYF,TRBJ2-5,TRBV15,.,.
TGTGCCAGCAGTTCCCGACTAGCGGGAGGTAAAAACACCGGGGAGCTGTTTTTT,CASSSRLAGGKNTGELFF,TRBJ2-2,TRBV27,.,TRBD2
TGTGCCAGCAGCCAAGGGACAGGGGGGCCAGATACGCAGTATTTT,CASSQGTGGPDTQYF,TRBJ2-3,TRBV14,once,TRBD1
TGTGCCAGCTCACCGAGCTCTGGAAACACCATATATTTT,CASSPSSGNTIYF,TRBJ1-3,TRBV18,.,.
TGTGCCAGCAGTGGACAAGTCTATGGCTACACCTTC,CASSGQVYGYTF,TRBJ1-2,TRBV2,.,.
TGTGCCAGCAGCTTAGAGGGCAGGGGGGTTGATGGCTACACCTTC,CASSLEGRGVDGYTF,TRBJ1-2,TRBV7-2,.,TRBD1
TGTGCCAGCACGGTAACGGGACTCCGGAACGGTTCACCCCTCCACTTT,CASTVTGLRNGSPLHF,TRBJ1-6,TRBV7-2,.,.
TGTGCCAGCAGCTCAATAGCGGGAGGAGCGACCCAGTACTTC,CASSSIAGGATQYF,TRBJ2-5,TRBV7-6,.,TRBD2
TGTGCCAGCAGCTCCGCGGACAGGGAAGCTTTCTTT,CASSSADREAFF,TRBJ1-1,TRBV7-6,.,TRBD1